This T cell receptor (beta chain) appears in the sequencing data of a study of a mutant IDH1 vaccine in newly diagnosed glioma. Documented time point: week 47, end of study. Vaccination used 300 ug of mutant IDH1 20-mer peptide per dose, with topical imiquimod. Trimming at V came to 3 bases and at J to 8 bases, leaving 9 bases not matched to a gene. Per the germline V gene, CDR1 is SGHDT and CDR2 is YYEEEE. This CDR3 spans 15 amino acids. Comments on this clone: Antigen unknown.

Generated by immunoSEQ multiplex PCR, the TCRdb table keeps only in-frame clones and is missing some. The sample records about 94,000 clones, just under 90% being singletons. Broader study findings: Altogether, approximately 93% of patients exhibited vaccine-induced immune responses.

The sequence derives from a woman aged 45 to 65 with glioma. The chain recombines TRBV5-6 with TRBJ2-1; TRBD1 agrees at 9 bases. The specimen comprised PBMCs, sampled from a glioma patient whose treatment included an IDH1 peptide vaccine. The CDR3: CASSWGQGNAHEQFF. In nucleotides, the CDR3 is TGTGCCAGCAGCTGGGGACAGGGTAATGCTCATGAGCAGTTCTTC.